Each of the 29 T cell receptor beta chains below was sequenced from the same sample in a study of blood T cell repertoires in COVID-19. Generated by immunoSEQ multiplex PCR, the TCRdb table keeps only in-frame clones and is missing some. The sample holds 250,000 to 400,000 clones, roughly 90% seen once. Sequenced sample: peripheral blood. The receptors originated from a woman aged 25 to 39 with COVID-19, enrolled during active disease.

The chain couples TRBV5-4 to TRBJ2-2; TRBD2 matches 15 bases. This CDR3 comprises 19 residues. The junction had 10 bases not matched to a gene; V was cut back by 4 bases and J by 3 bases. Germline V gene sequence: CDR1 SGHNT, CDR2 YYREEE (reference sequence). The CDR3 DNA sequence: TGTGCCAGCAGCCCACCCGGACTAGCGGGAGGGCCGCACACCGGGGAGCTGTTTTTT. Its protein product is CASSPPGLAGGPHTGELFF.

The V gene is TRBV30, the J gene TRBJ2-1; 8 bases are a match to TRBD2. The CDR3 extends over 15 amino acids. Germline V lookup: CDR1 GTSNPN, CDR2 SVGIG (reference sequence). V lost 3 bases to trimming and J lost 7 bases; unmatched junction nucleotides: 11. CDR3 DNA: TGTGCCTGGAGACTGCGAACGGGAGGGCTGAATGAGCAGTTCTTC. Protein sequence: CAWRLRTGGLNEQFF.

The CDR3 spells CASSESQGAGYTF. The CDR3 region has the DNA TGTGCCAGCAGTGAAAGTCAGGGGGCTGGCTACACCTTC. This sequence joins TRBV25-1 and TRBJ1-2, with TRBD1 identical over 8 bases. CDR1 and CDR2 from the germline V gene are MGHDK and SYGVNS. The CDR3 extends over 13 amino acids. With V trimmed by 2 bases and J by 7 bases, 3 bases remained unmatched.

The chain couples TRBV3-1 (or the pseudogene TRBV3-2) to TRBJ1-2; D gene ambiguous. Germline CDR1 reads LGHDT; CDR2 reads YNNKEL (reference sequence). V lost 1 base and J 13 bases, leaving 16 bases between the germline ends. This CDR3 has 13 residues. CDR3 loop: CASSQGQAVLGTF. The CDR3 coding sequence is TGTGCCAGCAGCCAAGGGCAGGCCGTCTTGGGCACCTTC.

This clone showed up many times. Other nucleotide sequences in the sample specify the same CDR3. The rearrangement uses TRBV14 and TRBJ2-7, with TRBD2 as a possible D gene (5 bases). The V end lost 4 bases, the J end lost 0 bases, and 10 bases lay between the germline ends. Germline CDR1 SGHDN, CDR2 FVKESK. The CDR3 contains 14 residues. Here the CDR3 reads CASSPGLNSYEQYF. The CDR3 DNA is TGTGCCAGCAGCCCCGGACTGAACTCCTACGAGCAGTACTTC.

V usage is TRBV27 and J usage is TRBJ1-5; no firm D call. The CDR3 consists of 12 residues. The V gene's germline CDR1 is MNHEY and CDR2 SMNVEV (reference sequence). V dropped 5 bases and J dropped 4 bases, with 6 bases sitting between them. The CDR3 nucleotides read TGTGCCAGCAGTCCCCGTAATCAGCCCCAGCATTTT. This codes for CASSPRNQPQHF.

This clone was recorded once. This chain connects TRBV5-4 to TRBJ2-5, with D maybe TRBD2 (6 bases). The V gene lost 3 bases and the J gene lost 5 bases, with 20 bases spanning the gap. The CDR3 extends over 16 amino acids. Germline CDR1 and CDR2: SGHNT and YYREEE (reference sequence). CDR3 region: CASSWSTGLPGETQYF. DNA of the CDR3: TGTGCCAGCAGCTGGTCAACTGGACTACCCGGGGAGACCCAGTACTTC.

The chain's CDR3 is CASSVGQQLQRGNEQFF. The CDR3 DNA reads as TGTGCCAGCAGCGTAGGCCAGCAACTGCAACGGGGCAATGAGCAGTTCTTC. The V call is TRBV9, the J call TRBJ2-1; the D gene is possibly TRBD2 (5 bases). V was clipped by 0 bases and J by 6 bases, with 19 bases between them. The V gene's germline CDR1 is SGDLS and CDR2 YYNGEE. CDR3 size: 17 residues. The full variable domain, rest sourced from reference TRBV9 and TRBJ2-1, is DSGVTQTPKHLITATGQRVTLRCSPRSGDLSVYWYQQSLDQGLQFLIQYYNGEERAKGNILERFSAQQFPDLHSELNLSSLELGDSALYFCASSVGQQLQRGNEQFFGPGTRLTVL.

This clone was seen only once. The J gene is TRBJ2-3, the V gene TRBV7-2; the match to TRBD1 covers 8 bases. The ends lost 4 bases at V and 4 bases at J; junction bases unmatched: 10. The germline CDR1 and CDR2 sequences are SGHTA and FQGNSA. The CDR3 extends over 16 amino acids. The CDR3 DNA reads as TGTGCCAGCAGCTATAAGTCGGCAGGGGGCGCAGATACGCAGTATTTT. Translated: CASSYKSAGGADTQYF.

This chain joins TRBV27 and TRBJ1-5; D possibly corresponds to TRBD1 (5 bases). The CDR3 totals 15 residues. The germline V gene has CDR1 MNHEY and CDR2 SMNVEV (reference sequence). Trimming cost V 2 bases and J 4 bases, with 12 bases left between them. The CDR3 loop reads CASSLTWGRNQPQHF. CDR3 nucleotides: TGTGCCAGCAGTTTAACCTGGGGCCGTAATCAGCCCCAGCATTTT.

The chain employs TRBV9 and TRBJ2-5; D unresolved. V gave up 4 bases and J gave up 5 bases, with 15 bases separating them. CDR1 and CDR2 (germline): SGDLS, YYNGEE. CDR3 length: 14 amino acids. The CDR3 region is CASSPEVPGETQYF. Here the CDR3 DNA reads TGTGCCAGCAGCCCAGAGGTGCCCGGGGAGACCCAGTACTTC.

The chain has TRBV9 and TRBJ1-5, with 8 positions matching TRBD1. Germline CDR1 is SGDLS and CDR2 is YYNGEE. Trimming took 3 bases from V and 15 from J; bases not matched to a gene: 14. The CDR3 totals 14 residues. CDR3 region: CASSAKPYGTGRHF. The CDR3 nucleotides read TGTGCCAGCAGCGCGAAACCGTATGGGACAGGCCGGCATTTT.

V usage is TRBV6-6 and J usage is TRBJ1-2; 7 bases are a match to TRBD1. Germline V lookup: CDR1 MNHNY, CDR2 SVGAGI (reference sequence). The CDR3 runs to 12 residues. The J segment lost 5 bases and the V segment lost 5 bases, leaving 2 bases of the junction unmatched. The CDR3: CASSVTGYGYTF. The CDR3 nucleotides are TGTGCCAGCAGTGTGACAGGGTATGGCTACACCTTC.

The chain is built from TRBV5-6 and TRBJ1-1; 9 bases line up with TRBD1. This CDR3 comprises 14 residues. The junction had 3 bases not matched to a gene; V was cut back by 4 bases and J by 2 bases. Looked up from germline, CDR1 is SGHDT and CDR2 is YYEEEE. For the CDR3, the DNA is TGTGCCAGCAGCCTAACAGGGGGCAACACTGAAGCTTTCTTT. Translated: CASSLTGGNTEAFF.

The chain has TRBV28 and TRBJ2-7, with a weak D call TRBD1 (5 bases). V shed 2 bases and J shed 3 bases, with 14 bases lying between them. The CDR3 length is 15 residues. CDR1 is MDHEN and CDR2 is SYDVKM in the germline V gene. Here the CDR3 reads CASSLPNQGSYEQYF. CDR3 in DNA: TGTGCCAGCAGTTTACCTAACCAGGGCAGCTACGAGCAGTACTTC.

The chain joins TRBV27 to TRBJ1-2; the match to TRBD1 covers 10 bases. The ends lost 3 bases at V and 3 bases at J; junction bases unmatched: 1. The CDR3 sequence is 14 residues long. Germline loops: CDR1 MNHEY, CDR2 SMNVEV (reference sequence). The CDR3 sequence: CASSFGQGDYGYTF. In DNA form, the CDR3 reads TGTGCCAGCAGTTTCGGACAGGGGGACTATGGCTACACCTTC.

The chain joins TRBV11-1 to TRBJ1-1, with D possibly matching TRBD1 (6 bases). The germline V gene has CDR1 SGHAT and CDR2 FQDESV (reference sequence). The CDR3 is made up of 15 amino acids. V shed 4 bases and J shed 3 bases, with 15 bases lying between them. The CDR3 spells CASSSQGMRDTEAFF. The DNA of the CDR3 is TGTGCCAGCAGCTCGCAGGGGATGAGGGACACTGAAGCTTTCTTT. Full variable domain (rest looked up from reference TRBV11-1 and TRBJ1-1): EAEVAQSPRYKITEKSQAVAFWCDPISGHATLYWYRQILGQGPELLVQFQDESVVDDSQLPKDRFSAERLKGVDSTLKIQPAELGDSAMYLCASSSQGMRDTEAFFGQGTRLTVV.

CDR3 nucleotide sequence: TGTGCCAGTAGTATAGACCCTCGGGGTCCGGGGGTAGGGTTGGATGAGCAGTTCTTC. Translating it yields CASSIDPRGPGVGLDEQFF. This chain links TRBV19 with TRBJ2-1; a weak D match, TRBD2 (6 bases). Deletions cut 0 bases from V and 8 bases from J, with 26 bases between. The CDR3 has 19 amino acids. CDR1 LNHDA and CDR2 SQIVND come from the germline V gene (reference sequence).

The chain joins TRBV27 to TRBJ2-3; TRBD2 might be the D (5 bases). The CDR3 has 13 residues. The V gene's germline CDR1 is MNHEY and CDR2 SMNVEV (reference sequence). With 6 bases removed from V and 6 bases from J, the gap between germline ends came to 13 bases. CDR3: CASRKEGPDTQYF. CDR3 nucleotides: TGTGCCAGCAGAAAAGAGGGTCCCGATACGCAGTATTTT.

The rearrangement uses TRBV10-3 and TRBJ1-1; D is unclear. This CDR3 spans 14 amino acids. Germline CDR1 is ENHRY and CDR2 is SYGVKD. V lost 4 bases and J 1 base, leaving 10 bases between the germline ends. CDR3 in amino acids: CAISVGGENTEAFF. The CDR3 bases are TGTGCCATCAGTGTTGGAGGAGAGAACACTGAAGCTTTCTTT.

Concerning this clone: The junction departs from the called germline gene at one end, perhaps through a read error. The genes are TRBV18 and TRBJ2-2; D perhaps matches TRBD1 (5 bases). CDR1 is KGHSH, CDR2 LQKENI, per germline. The length of the CDR3 is 15 residues. CDR3 nucleotide sequence: TGTGCCAGCTCCCCACCCTCAGGGTTCACCGGGGAGCTGTTTTTT. Protein product: CASSPPSGFTGELFF.

There are a few counts of this clone. The chain links TRBV24-1 to TRBJ1-1; 9 bases align to TRBD1. The CDR3 loop spans 15 amino acids. Germline CDR1 is KGHDR and CDR2 is SFDVKD. After removal of 4 bases from V and 6 bases from J, the junction contained 8 bases not matched to a gene. CDR3 protein: CATSDPGQGEPEAFF. CDR3 nucleotides: TGTGCCACCAGTGACCCGGGACAGGGCGAACCTGAAGCTTTCTTT.

The J gene is TRBJ2-7, the V gene TRBV5-1; a weak D match, TRBD2 (6 bases). V was trimmed by 4 bases and J by 11 bases, leaving 13 bases between them. The length of the CDR3 is 11 residues. The germline V gene encodes CDR1 SGHRS and CDR2 YFSETQ. The CDR3 region is CASSPRAGKYF. CDR3 sequence (DNA): TGCGCCAGCAGCCCTCGGGCGGGAAAGTACTTC.

The V and J genes are TRBV7-3 and TRBJ2-3, with 12 positions matching TRBD2. The CDR3 is 16 amino acids. The V gene end was trimmed by 5 bases and the J gene end by 0 bases; junction bases not matched to a gene: 3. The germline gives CDR1 SGHTA, CDR2 FQGTGA. DNA for the CDR3: TGTGCCAGCAGCGAAGGACTAGCGGGGAGCACAGATACGCAGTATTTT. It yields the protein CASSEGLAGSTDTQYF.

The chain has TRBV27 and TRBJ2-1; D call uncertain. V dropped 8 bases and J dropped 0 bases, with 8 bases sitting between them. The CDR3 has 13 amino acids. CDR1 and CDR2 from the germline V gene are MNHEY and SMNVEV (reference sequence). The CDR3 DNA reads TGTGCCAGCGGAACTAACTCCTACAATGAGCAGTTCTTC. It translates to CASGTNSYNEQFF.

The chain couples TRBV30 to TRBJ2-1; 14 positions agree with TRBD2. The junction had 7 bases not matched to a gene; V was cut back by 2 bases and J by 10 bases. The CDR3 is 15 amino acids. Per the germline V gene, CDR1 is GTSNPN and CDR2 is SVGIG (reference sequence). This CDR3 reads CAWSTGLAGAREQFF. CDR3 DNA sequence: TGTGCCTGGAGTACGGGACTAGCGGGAGCCCGGGAGCAGTTCTTC.

The rearrangement links TRBV19 to TRBJ1-2; D is ambiguous. The CDR3 extends over 14 amino acids. Trimming removed 3 bases at V and 4 bases at J, with 12 bases between. Germline values: CDR1 LNHDA, CDR2 SQIVND (reference sequence). The CDR3 protein is CASSISPQSYGYTF. The CDR3, as DNA: TGTGCCAGTAGTATCTCCCCACAGTCCTATGGCTACACCTTC.

This clone was detected once. The V call is TRBV28, the J call TRBJ2-7, with 7 positions matching TRBD1. The CDR3 is 14 residues long. Germline CDR1 and CDR2: MDHEN and SYDVKM. V was pared by 10 bases and J by 3 bases, with 12 bases of the junction left unmatched. The CDR3 here is CAIRYSGQSYEQYF. For the CDR3, the DNA is TGTGCCATCCGGTATTCGGGACAGAGCTACGAGCAGTACTTC.

The chain has TRBV27 and TRBJ1-5; 11 bases are shared with TRBD1. With 5 bases clipped from V and 5 bases from J, the junction kept 2 bases outside the gene matches. The CDR3 sequence is 14 residues long. Germline V gene sequence: CDR1 MNHEY, CDR2 SMNVEV (reference sequence). DNA for the CDR3: TGTGCCAGCAGTGGGACAGGGGGTTATCAGCCCCAGCATTTT. Protein: CASSGTGGYQPQHF.